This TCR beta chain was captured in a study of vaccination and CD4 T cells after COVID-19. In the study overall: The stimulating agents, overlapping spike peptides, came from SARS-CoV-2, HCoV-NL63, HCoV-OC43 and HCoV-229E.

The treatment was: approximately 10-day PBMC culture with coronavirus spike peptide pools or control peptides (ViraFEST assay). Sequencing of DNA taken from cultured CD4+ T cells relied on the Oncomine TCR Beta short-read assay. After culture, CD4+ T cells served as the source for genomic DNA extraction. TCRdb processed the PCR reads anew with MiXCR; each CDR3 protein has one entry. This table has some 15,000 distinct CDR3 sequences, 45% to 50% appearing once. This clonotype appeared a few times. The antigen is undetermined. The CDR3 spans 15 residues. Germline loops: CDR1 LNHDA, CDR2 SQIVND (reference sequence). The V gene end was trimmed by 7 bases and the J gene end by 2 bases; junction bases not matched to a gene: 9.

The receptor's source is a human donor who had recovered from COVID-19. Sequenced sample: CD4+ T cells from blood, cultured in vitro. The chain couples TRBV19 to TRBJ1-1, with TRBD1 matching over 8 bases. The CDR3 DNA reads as TGTGCCAGTACCGCCTCCGGGACAGGAAACACTGAAGCTTTCTTT. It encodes CASTASGTGNTEAFF.